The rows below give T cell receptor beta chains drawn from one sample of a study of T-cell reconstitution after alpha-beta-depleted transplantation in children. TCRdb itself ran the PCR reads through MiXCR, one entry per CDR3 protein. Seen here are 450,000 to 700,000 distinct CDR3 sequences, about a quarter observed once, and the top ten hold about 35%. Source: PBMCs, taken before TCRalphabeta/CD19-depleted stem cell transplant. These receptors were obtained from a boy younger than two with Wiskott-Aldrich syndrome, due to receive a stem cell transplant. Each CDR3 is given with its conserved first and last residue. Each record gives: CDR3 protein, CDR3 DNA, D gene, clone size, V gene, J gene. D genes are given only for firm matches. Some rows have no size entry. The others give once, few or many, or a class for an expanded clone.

CDR3 protein: CSVEDTRHPNTEAFF
CDR3 DNA: TGCAGCGTTGAAGATACGCGACACCCGAACACTGAAGCTTTCTTC
D gene: NA
clone size: NA
V gene: TRBV29-1
J gene: TRBJ1-1

CDR3 protein: CSARDLIGAKDTQYF
CDR3 DNA: TGCAGTGCTAGAGATCTGATCGGAGCAAAGGATACGCAGTATTTT
D gene: NA
clone size: NA
V gene: TRBV20-1
J gene: TRBJ2-3

CDR3 protein: CASRPQLAGVMEQFF
CDR3 DNA: TGTGCCAGCAGACCCCAACTAGCGGGAGTGATGGAGCAGTTCTTC
D gene: TRBD2
clone size: NA
V gene: TRBV28
J gene: TRBJ2-1

CDR3 protein: CASSQDPPFRRDEQYF
CDR3 DNA: TGTGCCAGCAGCCAAGATCCCCCCTTTAGGAGGGACGAGCAGTACTTC
D gene: NA
clone size: NA
V gene: TRBV14
J gene: TRBJ2-7

CDR3 protein: CASSLLRPGNEQFF
CDR3 DNA: TGTGCCAGCAGCTTGTTGCGGCCGGGTAATGAGCAGTTCTTC
D gene: NA
clone size: NA
V gene: TRBV5-6
J gene: TRBJ2-1

CDR3 protein: CASSFRLAATDTQYF
CDR3 DNA: TGTGCCAGCAGCTTCAGACTAGCGGCCACAGATACGCAGTATTTT
D gene: TRBD2
clone size: NA
V gene: TRBV11-2
J gene: TRBJ2-3

CDR3 protein: CVSSFPGQGLEQYF
CDR3 DNA: TGTGTCAGCAGTTTCCCGGGACAGGGTCTCGAGCAGTACTTC
D gene: TRBD1
clone size: few
V gene: TRBV28
J gene: TRBJ2-7

CDR3 protein: CSAIAGGKDIQYF
CDR3 DNA: TGCAGTGCTATAGCGGGAGGGAAGGACATTCAGTACTTC
D gene: TRBD2
clone size: NA
V gene: TRBV20-1
J gene: TRBJ2-4

CDR3 protein: CASSLTTGNQPQHF
CDR3 DNA: TGTGCCAGCAGCTTAACTACAGGGAATCAGCCCCAGCATTTT
D gene: NA
clone size: few
V gene: TRBV7-2
J gene: TRBJ1-5

CDR3 protein: CSARLAGDGGNEQFF
CDR3 DNA: TGCAGTGCGAGACTAGCGGGAGATGGCGGCAATGAGCAGTTCTTC
D gene: TRBD2
clone size: NA
V gene: TRBV20-1
J gene: TRBJ2-1

CDR3 protein: CASSRTSGRGYEQFF
CDR3 DNA: TGTGCCAGCAGCCGGACTAGCGGGAGGGGATATGAGCAGTTCTTC
D gene: TRBD2
clone size: NA
V gene: TRBV3-1
J gene: TRBJ2-1

CDR3 protein: CAISESGGTEAFF
CDR3 DNA: TGTGCCATCAGTGAGTCGGGGGGGACTGAAGCTTTCTTT
D gene: NA
clone size: few
V gene: TRBV10-3
J gene: TRBJ1-1

CDR3 protein: CSAVGAITGELFF
CDR3 DNA: TGCAGTGCTGTGGGGGCTATCACCGGGGAGCTGTTTTTT
D gene: NA
clone size: NA
V gene: TRBV20-1
J gene: TRBJ2-2

CDR3 protein: CSAKRVGGFEAFF
CDR3 DNA: TGCAGTGCTAAGAGGGTAGGGGGTTTTGAAGCTTTCTTT
D gene: NA
clone size: once
V gene: TRBV20-1
J gene: TRBJ1-1

CDR3 protein: CSVEDRAVNTGELFF
CDR3 DNA: TGCAGCGTTGAAGATCGAGCGGTGAACACCGGGGAGCTGTTTTTT
D gene: NA
clone size: few
V gene: TRBV29-1
J gene: TRBJ2-2